The 10 T cell receptor beta chains below all came from one sample that was sequenced in a study of OX40 agonist ivuxolimab in advanced cancers. TCRdb keeps only in-frame clones here, not all; method: immunoSEQ multiplex PCR. The data show about 19,000 clones, 75% to 85% seen once. The sample consisted of CD4+ or CD8+ T cells sorted from blood, taken in a trial of the OX40 agonist ivuxolimab. The source is an adult with an advanced solid tumor such as melanoma, head and neck, liver or kidney cancer.

V gene TRBV6-1 combines with J gene TRBJ2-7, with D uncertain. Trimming left V 1 base short and J 1 base short, with 11 bases between. The CDR3 is 15 amino acids. Looked up from germline, CDR1 is MNHNS and CDR2 is SASEGT. CDR3 DNA sequence: TGTGCCAGCAGTGAAGGTGAGGCATTTTCCTACGAGCAGTACTTC. Translated, it gives CASSEGEAFSYEQYF.

The chain joins TRBV7-3 to TRBJ2-3, with D tentatively TRBD2 (6 bases). CDR3 length equals 15 residues. The germline V and J ends were trimmed by 3 bases and 1 base, with 11 bases remaining between them. In germline, CDR1 is SGHTA, CDR2 FQGTGA. DNA for the CDR3: TGTGCCAGCAGCTTCCAGGGCGGGGGCACAGATACGCAGTATTTT. Protein product: CASSFQGGGTDTQYF.

The gene calls are TRBV2 and TRBJ2-4, with D possibly being TRBD2 (5 bases). Germline assignment: CDR1 SNHLY and CDR2 FYNNEI. The CDR3 extends over 15 amino acids. With 3 bases removed from V and 2 bases from J, the gap between germline ends came to 11 bases. The CDR3 here is CASSDGGFTKNIQYF. The CDR3 nucleotides are TGTGCCAGCAGTGACGGAGGATTTACCAAAAACATTCAGTACTTC. The full variable domain, its missing parts supplied by reference TRBV2 and TRBJ2-4, is EPEVTQTPSHQVTQMGQEVILRCVPISNHLYFYWYRQILGQKVEFLVSFYNNEISEKSEIFDDQFSVERPDGSNFTLKIRSTKLEDSAMYFCASSDGGFTKNIQYFGAGTRLSVL.

In this sample, this clone turned up a few times. A much larger clonotype is one base distant, so this may be a read error. The V call is TRBV7-6, the J call TRBJ1-1; no firm D call. V dropped 3 bases and J dropped 6 bases, with 2 bases sitting between them. The germline CDR1 and CDR2 sequences are SGHVS and FNYEAQ. This CDR3 comprises 10 residues. The CDR3 is CASSFPEAFF. The CDR3 nucleotides read TGTGCCAGCAGCTTCCCTGAAGCTTTCTTT.

This clone was found many times. This chain links TRBV9 with TRBJ2-1, with 7 bases that match TRBD2. There are 11 residues in the CDR3. Trimming cost V 7 bases and J 5 bases; bases outside gene matches: 0. In germline, CDR1 is SGDLS, CDR2 YYNGEE. The CDR3 DNA follows: TGTGCCAGCGGGAGGGACAATGAGCAGTTCTTC. As protein: CASGRDNEQFF.

CDR3: CASSFYERSYNSPLHF. The CDR3 coding sequence is TGTGCCAGCAGCTTCTATGAACGCTCCTATAATTCACCCCTCCACTTT. The gene calls are TRBV7-6 and TRBJ1-6; D uncertain. The CDR3 sequence is 16 residues long. Germline V gene lookup returns CDR1 SGHVS and CDR2 FNYEAQ. Trimming shortened V by 3 bases and J by 0 bases, and 9 bases separated the two germline ends.

About this clone itself: A read error is the likely source, as a far larger clone sits one nucleotide away. The V call is TRBV5-1, the J call TRBJ1-6; TRBD1 is a possible D gene (5 bases). With 2 bases removed from V and 7 bases from J, the gap between germline ends came to 10 bases. Germline V gene data show CDR1 as SGHRS and CDR2 as YFSETQ. The CDR3 runs 14 residues. As DNA, the CDR3 is TGCGCCAGCAGCTTAGCGCGGGACAATTCACCCCTCCACTTT. Amino acid sequence: CASSLARDNSPLHF. The full variable domain, rest sourced from reference TRBV5-1 and TRBJ1-6, is KAGVTQTPRYLIKTRGQQVTLSCSPISGHRSVSWYQQTPGQGLQFLFEYFSETQRNKGNFPGRFSGRQFSNSRSEMNVSTLELGDSALYLCASSLARDNSPLHFGNGTRLTVT.

The DNA for the CDR3 is TGCGCCAGCAGCCAAGAGGGATCCGGGACAGGGGGCCGTGGAGAGACCCAGTACTTC. It codes for CASSQEGSGTGGRGETQYF. The J gene is TRBJ2-5, the V gene TRBV4-1; 12 bases match TRBD1. With V trimmed by 0 bases and J by 4 bases, 12 bases remained unmatched. Germline V gives CDR1 MGHRA, CDR2 YSYEKL. CDR3 size: 19 residues.

The chain combines TRBV11-2 with TRBJ1-6, with D tentatively TRBD1 (5 bases). This CDR3 is 17 amino acids long. The ends were cut back, 1 base at V and 7 bases at J, with 17 bases in the middle. CDR1 is SGHAT, CDR2 FQNNGV, per germline. DNA of the CDR3: TGTGCCAGCAGCTTAGCGGGCAGGGTATTTTTGAATTCACCCCTCCACTTT. Its protein is CASSLAGRVFLNSPLHF. Full variable domain (rest looked up from reference TRBV11-2 and TRBJ1-6): EAGVAQSPRYKIIEKRQSVAFWCNPISGHATLYWYQQILGQGPKLLIQFQNNGVVDDSQLPKDRFSAERLKGVDSTLKIQPAKLEDSAVYLCASSLAGRVFLNSPLHFGNGTRLTVT.

The rearrangement joins TRBV6-5 to TRBJ2-3; 13 nucleotides align to TRBD2. The CDR3 has 15 amino acids. V trimming: 4 bases; J trimming: 4 bases; junction bases outside the gene matches: 2. Per germline, CDR1 MNHEY and CDR2 SVGAGI. This chain's CDR3 is CASSWTSGGPDTQYF. The DNA of the CDR3 is TGTGCCAGCAGTTGGACTAGCGGGGGTCCAGATACGCAGTATTTT.